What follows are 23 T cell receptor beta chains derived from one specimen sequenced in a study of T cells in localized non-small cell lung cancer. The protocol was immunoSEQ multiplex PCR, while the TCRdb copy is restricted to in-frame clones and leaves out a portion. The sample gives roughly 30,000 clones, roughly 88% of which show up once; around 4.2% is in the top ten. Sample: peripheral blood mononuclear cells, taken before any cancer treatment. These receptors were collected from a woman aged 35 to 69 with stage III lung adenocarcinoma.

DNA of the CDR3: TGTGCCAGCACCAGCGGGAGTGGGTTCCACAATGAGCAGTTCTTC. Translated: CASTSGSGFHNEQFF. The chain links TRBV9 to TRBJ2-1; 8 nucleotides line up with TRBD2. The CDR3 is 15 amino acids. CDR1 is SGDLS, CDR2 YYNGEE, per germline. Trimming took 6 bases from V and 5 from J; bases not matched to a gene: 10.

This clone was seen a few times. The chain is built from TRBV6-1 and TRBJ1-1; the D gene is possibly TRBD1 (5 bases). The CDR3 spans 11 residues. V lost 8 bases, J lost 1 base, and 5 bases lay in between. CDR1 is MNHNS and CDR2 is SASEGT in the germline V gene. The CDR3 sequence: CASQGNTEAFF. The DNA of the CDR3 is TGTGCCAGCCAGGGGAACACTGAAGCTTTCTTT.

Here the CDR3 reads CATNRGGPNTEAFF. CDR3 sequence (DNA): TGTGCCACCAACCGGGGGGGTCCGAACACTGAAGCTTTCTTT. The rearrangement links TRBV10-3 to TRBJ1-1, with D tentatively TRBD1 (5 bases). V was clipped by 10 bases and J by 1 base, with 16 bases between them. This CDR3 is 14 amino acids long. Germline CDR1 and CDR2: ENHRY and SYGVKD.

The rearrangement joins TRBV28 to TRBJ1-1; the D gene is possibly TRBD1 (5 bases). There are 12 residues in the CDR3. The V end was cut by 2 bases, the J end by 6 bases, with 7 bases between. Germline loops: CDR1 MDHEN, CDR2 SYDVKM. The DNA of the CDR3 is TGTGCCAGCAGTTTAGCGGGGGCTGAAGCTTTCTTT. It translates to CASSLAGAEAFF.

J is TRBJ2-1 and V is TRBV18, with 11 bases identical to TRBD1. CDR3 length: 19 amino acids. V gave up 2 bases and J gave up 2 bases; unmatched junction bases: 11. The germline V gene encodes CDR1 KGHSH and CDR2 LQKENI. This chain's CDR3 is CASSPGWGQGGSAYNEQFF. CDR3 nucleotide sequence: TGTGCCAGCTCACCAGGTTGGGGACAGGGGGGATCCGCCTACAATGAGCAGTTCTTC.

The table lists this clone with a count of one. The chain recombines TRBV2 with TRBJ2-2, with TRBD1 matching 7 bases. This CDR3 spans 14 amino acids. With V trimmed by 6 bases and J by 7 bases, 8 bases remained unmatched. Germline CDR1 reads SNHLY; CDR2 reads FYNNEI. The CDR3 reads CASRPTRQGGELFF. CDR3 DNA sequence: TGTGCCAGCAGACCAACAAGACAGGGCGGGGAGCTGTTTTTT. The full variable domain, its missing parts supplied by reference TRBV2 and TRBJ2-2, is EPEVTQTPSHQVTQMGQEVILRCVPISNHLYFYWYRQILGQKVEFLVSFYNNEISEKSEIFDDQFSVERPDGSNFTLKIRSTKLEDSAMYFCASRPTRQGGELFFGEGSRLTVL.

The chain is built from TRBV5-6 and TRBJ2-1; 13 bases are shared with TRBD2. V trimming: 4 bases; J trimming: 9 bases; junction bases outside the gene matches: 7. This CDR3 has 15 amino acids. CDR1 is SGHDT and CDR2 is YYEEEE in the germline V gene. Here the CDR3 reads CASSPTSGREAEQFF. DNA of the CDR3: TGTGCCAGCAGCCCTACTAGCGGGAGGGAGGCTGAGCAGTTCTTC.

CDR3 residues: CASSLHRVETQYF. CDR3 sequence (DNA): TGTGCCAGCAGCTTGCACAGGGTAGAGACCCAGTACTTC. This chain links TRBV5-8 with TRBJ2-5, with D maybe TRBD1 (6 bases). CDR1 SGHTS and CDR2 YDEGEE come from the germline V gene. Trimming removed 1 base at V and 4 bases at J, with 8 bases between. This CDR3 region has 13 residues.

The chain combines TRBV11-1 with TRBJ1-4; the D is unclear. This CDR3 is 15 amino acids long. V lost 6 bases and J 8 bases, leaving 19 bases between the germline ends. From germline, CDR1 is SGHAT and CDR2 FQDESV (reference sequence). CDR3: CASSQAAGIPEKLFF. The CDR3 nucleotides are TGTGCCAGCAGTCAGGCGGCCGGGATCCCGGAAAAACTGTTTTTT.

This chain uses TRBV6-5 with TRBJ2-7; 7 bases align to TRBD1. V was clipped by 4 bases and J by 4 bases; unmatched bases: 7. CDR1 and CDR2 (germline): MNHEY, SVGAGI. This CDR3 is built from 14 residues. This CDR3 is CASSLRQGRYEQYF. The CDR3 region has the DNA TGTGCCAGCAGTTTAAGACAGGGCCGGTACGAGCAGTACTTC.

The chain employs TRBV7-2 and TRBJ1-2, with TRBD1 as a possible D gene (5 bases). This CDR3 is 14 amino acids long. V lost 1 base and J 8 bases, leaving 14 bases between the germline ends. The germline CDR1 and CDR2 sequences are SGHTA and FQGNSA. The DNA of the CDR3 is TGTGCCAGCAGCTTAGACCGCAGGGTCGGAGGCTACACCTTC. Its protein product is CASSLDRRVGGYTF.

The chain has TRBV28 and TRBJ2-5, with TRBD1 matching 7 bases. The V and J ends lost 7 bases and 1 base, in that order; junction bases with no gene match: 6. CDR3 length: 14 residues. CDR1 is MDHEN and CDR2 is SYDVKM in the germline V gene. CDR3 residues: CASTLTGPQETQYF. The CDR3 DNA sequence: TGTGCCAGCACCCTGACAGGGCCCCAAGAGACCCAGTACTTC.

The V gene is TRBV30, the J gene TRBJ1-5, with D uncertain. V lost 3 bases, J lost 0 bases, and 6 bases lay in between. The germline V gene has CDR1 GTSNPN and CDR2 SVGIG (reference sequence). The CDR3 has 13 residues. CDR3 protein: CAWRGNSNQPQHF. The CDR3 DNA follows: TGTGCCTGGAGGGGAAATAGCAATCAGCCCCAGCATTTT.

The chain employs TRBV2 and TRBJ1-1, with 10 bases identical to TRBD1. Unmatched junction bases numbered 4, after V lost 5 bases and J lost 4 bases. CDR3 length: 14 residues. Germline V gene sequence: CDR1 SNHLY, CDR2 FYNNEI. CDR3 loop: CASSRQGAFTEAFF. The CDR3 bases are TGTGCCAGCAGTAGACAGGGGGCGTTCACTGAAGCTTTCTTT.

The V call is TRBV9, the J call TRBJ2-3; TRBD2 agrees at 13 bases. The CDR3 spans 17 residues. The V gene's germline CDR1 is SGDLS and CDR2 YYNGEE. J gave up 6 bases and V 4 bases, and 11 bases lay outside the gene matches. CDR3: CASSLGLAGPRGDTQYF. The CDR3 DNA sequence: TGTGCCAGCAGCTTGGGACTAGCGGGGCCCCGGGGGGATACGCAGTATTTT.

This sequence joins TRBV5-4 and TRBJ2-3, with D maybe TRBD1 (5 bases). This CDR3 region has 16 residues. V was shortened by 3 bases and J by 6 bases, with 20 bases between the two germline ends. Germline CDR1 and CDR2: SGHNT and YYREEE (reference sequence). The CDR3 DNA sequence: TGTGCCAGCAGCTGGGGTCAGGGTAGTTTTATGGATACGCAGTATTTT. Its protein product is CASSWGQGSFMDTQYF.

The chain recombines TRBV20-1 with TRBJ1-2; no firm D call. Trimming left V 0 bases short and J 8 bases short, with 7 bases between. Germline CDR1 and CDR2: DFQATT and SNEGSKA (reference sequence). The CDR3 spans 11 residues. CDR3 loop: CSAREGIGYTF. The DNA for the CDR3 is TGCAGTGCTAGAGAAGGTATCGGCTACACCTTC.

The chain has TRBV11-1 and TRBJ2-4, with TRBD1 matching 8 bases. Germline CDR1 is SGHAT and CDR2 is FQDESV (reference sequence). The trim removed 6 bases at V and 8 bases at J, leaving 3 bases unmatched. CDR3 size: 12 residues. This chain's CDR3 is CASSKDRDIQYF. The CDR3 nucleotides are TGTGCCAGCAGTAAGGACAGGGACATTCAGTACTTC. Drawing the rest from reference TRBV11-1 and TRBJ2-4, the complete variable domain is EAEVAQSPRYKITEKSQAVAFWCDPISGHATLYWYRQILGQGPELLVQFQDESVVDDSQLPKDRFSAERLKGVDSTLKIQPAELGDSAMYLCASSKDRDIQYFGAGTRLSVL.

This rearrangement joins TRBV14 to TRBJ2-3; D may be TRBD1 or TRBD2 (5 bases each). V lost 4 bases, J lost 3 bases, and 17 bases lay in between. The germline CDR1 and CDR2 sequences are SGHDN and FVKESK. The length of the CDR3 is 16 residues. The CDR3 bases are TGTGCCAGCAGCCCACGTCTGGGGACGGGAACAGATACGCAGTATTTT. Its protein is CASSPRLGTGTDTQYF.

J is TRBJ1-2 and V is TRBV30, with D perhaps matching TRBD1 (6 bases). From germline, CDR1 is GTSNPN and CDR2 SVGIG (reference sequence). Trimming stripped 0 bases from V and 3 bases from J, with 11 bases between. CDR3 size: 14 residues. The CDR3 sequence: CAWSVDRSHYGYTF. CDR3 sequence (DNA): TGTGCCTGGAGTGTAGACAGGAGCCACTATGGCTACACCTTC.

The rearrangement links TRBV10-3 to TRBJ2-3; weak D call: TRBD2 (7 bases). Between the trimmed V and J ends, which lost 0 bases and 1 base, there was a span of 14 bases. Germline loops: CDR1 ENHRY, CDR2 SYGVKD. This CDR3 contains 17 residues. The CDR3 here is CAISESQGGGRTDTQYF. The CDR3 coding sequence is TGTGCCATCAGTGAGTCCCAGGGCGGGGGCCGCACAGATACGCAGTATTTT.

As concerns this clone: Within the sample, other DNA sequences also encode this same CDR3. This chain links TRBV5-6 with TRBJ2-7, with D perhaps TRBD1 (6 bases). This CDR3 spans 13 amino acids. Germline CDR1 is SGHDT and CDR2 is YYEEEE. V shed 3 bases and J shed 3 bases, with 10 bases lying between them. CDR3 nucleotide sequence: TGTGCCAGCAGCTCTACAGGGCGCTACGAGCAGTACTTC. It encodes CASSSTGRYEQYF.

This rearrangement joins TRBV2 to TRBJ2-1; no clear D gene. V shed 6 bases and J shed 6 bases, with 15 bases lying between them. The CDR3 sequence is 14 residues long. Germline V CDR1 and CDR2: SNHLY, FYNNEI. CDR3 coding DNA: TGTGCCAGCAGCGCAGGTGTATACGGCAATGAGCAGTTCTTC. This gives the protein CASSAGVYGNEQFF.